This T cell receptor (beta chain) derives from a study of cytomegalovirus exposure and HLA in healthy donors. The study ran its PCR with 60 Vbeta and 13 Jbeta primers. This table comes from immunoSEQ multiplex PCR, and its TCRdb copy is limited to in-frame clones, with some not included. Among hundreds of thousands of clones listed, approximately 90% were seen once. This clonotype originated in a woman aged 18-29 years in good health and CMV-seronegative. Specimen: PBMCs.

CDR3 loop: CASSQDRNNEQFF. The CDR3 nucleotides read TGTGCCAGCAGCCAGGACAGGAACAATGAGCAGTTCTTC. The chain is built from TRBV7-8 and TRBJ2-1; 7 nucleotides match TRBD1. The CDR3 consists of 13 residues. V lost 5 bases to trimming and J lost 5 bases; unmatched junction nucleotides: 3. Germline V gives CDR1 SGHVS, CDR2 FQNEAQ.